Listed below are T cell receptor beta chains from one sample, sequenced in a study of blood T cell repertoires in COVID-19. Sequenced by immunoSEQ multiplex PCR; TCRdb stores in-frame clones only, minus some. The table records approximately 46,000 clones, around 85% of them present only once. Sequenced material: peripheral blood. Every receptor here comes from a human donor in a cohort sampled during active COVID-19. CDR3s include the opening cysteine and the closing phenylalanine or tryptophan. The D gene is left open where the match is weak. Expanded clones are given a class, and other clones once, few, many or no size at all.

CDR3 DNA: TGTGCCAGCAGTCCTCGACAGGAAGGAGAGCAGTTCTTC; CDR3 protein: CASSPRQEGEQFF; CDR3 length: 13; J gene: TRBJ2-1; clone size: -; V gene: TRBV2; D gene: -
CDR3 DNA: TGTGCCAGCAGCCTCACAGATACGCAGTATTTT; CDR3 protein: CASSLTDTQYF; CDR3 length: 11; J gene: TRBJ2-3; clone size: -; V gene: TRBV7-9; D gene: -
CDR3 DNA: TGTGCCAGCAGCACCCTCAAAACCGGGGTATACGAGCAGTACTTC; CDR3 protein: CASSTLKTGVYEQYF; CDR3 length: 15; J gene: TRBJ2-7; clone size: -; V gene: TRBV4-2; D gene: -
CDR3 DNA: TGTGCCAGCAGATCGAGAGCGGGGGGCGCGGATACGCAGTATTTT; CDR3 protein: CASRSRAGGADTQYF; CDR3 length: 15; J gene: TRBJ2-3; clone size: -; V gene: TRBV7-2; D gene: TRBD2
CDR3 DNA: TGTGCCAGCAGCTTGGGTGGAGTCAAAAGCTCCTACGAGCAGTACTTC; CDR3 protein: CASSLGGVKSSYEQYF; CDR3 length: 16; J gene: TRBJ2-7; clone size: once; V gene: TRBV5-4; D gene: -
CDR3 DNA: TGTGCCATCAGTGAGTCGAGACAGGGAAGATACGAGCAGTACTTC; CDR3 protein: CAISESRQGRYEQYF; CDR3 length: 15; J gene: TRBJ2-7; clone size: -; V gene: TRBV10-3; D gene: TRBD1
CDR3 DNA: TGTGCCAGCAGCCCGACAGGAAGGAACACCATATATTTT; CDR3 protein: CASSPTGRNTIYF; CDR3 length: 13; J gene: TRBJ1-3; clone size: -; V gene: TRBV7-2; D gene: -
CDR3 DNA: TGTGCCAGCAGCCCGGGGACTAGCGGGGTGTACGAGCAGTACTTC; CDR3 protein: CASSPGTSGVYEQYF; CDR3 length: 15; J gene: TRBJ2-7; clone size: -; V gene: TRBV7-6; D gene: TRBD2
CDR3 DNA: TGTGCCAGCAGTGAGCCCAGGGAGACCCAGTACTTC; CDR3 protein: CASSEPRETQYF; CDR3 length: 12; J gene: TRBJ2-5; clone size: -; V gene: TRBV2; D gene: -
CDR3 DNA: TGTGCCAGCAGCCCCCGGGACAGGGGACCCCTTAGCTCCTACAATGAGCAGTTCTTC; CDR3 protein: CASSPRDRGPLSSYNEQFF; CDR3 length: 19; J gene: TRBJ2-1; clone size: once; V gene: TRBV9; D gene: TRBD1
CDR3 DNA: TGTGCCAGTTCCCAGAGGGGGGGCCAAGAGACCCAGTACTTC; CDR3 protein: CASSQRGGQETQYF; CDR3 length: 14; J gene: TRBJ2-5; clone size: -; V gene: TRBV3-1/TRBV3-2; D gene: -
CDR3 DNA: TGTGCCAGCAGCCCCACAGGCATCTACGGCTACACCTTC; CDR3 protein: CASSPTGIYGYTF; CDR3 length: 13; J gene: TRBJ1-2; clone size: -; V gene: TRBV7-9; D gene: -
CDR3 DNA: TGTGCCAGTACCCCGGGACAGACAACTCAGAACACTGAAGCTTTCTTT; CDR3 protein: CASTPGQTTQNTEAFF; CDR3 length: 16; J gene: TRBJ1-1; clone size: -; V gene: TRBV19; D gene: TRBD1
CDR3 DNA: TGCAGCGTGGGGACAGAGGGGAATAACTATGGCTACACCTTC; CDR3 protein: CSVGTEGNNYGYTF; CDR3 length: 14; J gene: TRBJ1-2; clone size: -; V gene: TRBV29-1; D gene: TRBD1
CDR3 DNA: TGTGCCAGCAGCTTATTCCAGGGCCCCTACGAGCAGTACTTC; CDR3 protein: CASSLFQGPYEQYF; CDR3 length: 14; J gene: TRBJ2-7; clone size: -; V gene: TRBV7-6; D gene: -
CDR3 DNA: TGTGCCAGTAGTATTAAGTCGAGAGTCACAGATACGCAGTATTTT; CDR3 protein: CASSIKSRVTDTQYF; CDR3 length: 15; J gene: TRBJ2-3; clone size: -; V gene: TRBV19; D gene: -
CDR3 DNA: TGTGCCAGCACCTTACAGGGGAACACTGAAGCTTTCTTT; CDR3 protein: CASTLQGNTEAFF; CDR3 length: 13; J gene: TRBJ1-1; clone size: -; V gene: TRBV6-5; D gene: -
CDR3 DNA: TGTGCCAGCAGCTTAGATCGGGAGCGGGGGGGCCAAGAGACCCAGTACTTC; CDR3 protein: CASSLDRERGGQETQYF; CDR3 length: 17; J gene: TRBJ2-5; clone size: -; V gene: TRBV11-2; D gene: TRBD2
CDR3 DNA: TGCGCCAGCAGCTTGCTTGGAGCTTCAGGACAAGAAAACACCATATATTTT; CDR3 protein: CASSLLGASGQENTIYF; CDR3 length: 17; J gene: TRBJ1-3; clone size: -; V gene: TRBV5-1; D gene: -
CDR3 DNA: TGTGCCAGCAGTTTCAAGCGGGGGGCCCAAGAGACCCAGTACTTC; CDR3 protein: CASSFKRGAQETQYF; CDR3 length: 15; J gene: TRBJ2-5; clone size: -; V gene: TRBV6-2/TRBV6-3; D gene: TRBD2
CDR3 DNA: TGTGCCAGTAGTAGCGGGGGGGCCGGAACCGGGGAGCTGTTTTTT; CDR3 protein: CASSSGGAGTGELFF; CDR3 length: 15; J gene: TRBJ2-2; clone size: -; V gene: TRBV19; D gene: TRBD2
CDR3 DNA: TGTGCCACCAGTTCACCTAGCGGGGGCTCCTACAATGAGCAGTTCTTC; CDR3 protein: CATSSPSGGSYNEQFF; CDR3 length: 16; J gene: TRBJ2-1; clone size: -; V gene: TRBV24-1; D gene: TRBD2
CDR3 DNA: TGTGCCAGCAGCAACAAACCGGGACAGGGGGCCTACGAGCAGTACTTC; CDR3 protein: CASSNKPGQGAYEQYF; CDR3 length: 16; J gene: TRBJ2-7; clone size: -; V gene: TRBV5-4; D gene: TRBD1
CDR3 DNA: TGTGCCAGCAGTTTGACAGGGGCAGGGGGCTACACCTTC; CDR3 protein: CASSLTGAGGYTF; CDR3 length: 13; J gene: TRBJ1-2; clone size: -; V gene: TRBV12-3/TRBV12-4; D gene: TRBD1
CDR3 DNA: TGTGCCAGCAGTTACTCAGGCCAGGCTGGCTACACCTTC; CDR3 protein: CASSYSGQAGYTF; CDR3 length: 13; J gene: TRBJ1-2; clone size: -; V gene: TRBV6-5; D gene: -
CDR3 DNA: TGCGCCAGCAGCTGGGGGGACCAGGATACGCAGTATTTT; CDR3 protein: CASSWGDQDTQYF; CDR3 length: 13; J gene: TRBJ2-3; clone size: -; V gene: TRBV5-1; D gene: -
CDR3 DNA: TGTGCCAGCACCCTAAAAGCCCGGCGGACAGGTGACGGGTACGAGCAGTACTTC; CDR3 protein: CASTLKARRTGDGYEQYF; CDR3 length: 18; J gene: TRBJ2-7; clone size: -; V gene: TRBV4-2; D gene: TRBD1
CDR3 DNA: TGTGCCAGCAGCTGGCAACTAGGAAATACGCAGTATTTT; CDR3 protein: CASSWQLGNTQYF; CDR3 length: 13; J gene: TRBJ2-3; clone size: -; V gene: TRBV5-5; D gene: -
CDR3 DNA: TGTGCCAGCAGTAATCAATACGAGCAGTACTTC; CDR3 protein: CASSNQYEQYF; CDR3 length: 11; J gene: TRBJ2-7; clone size: -; V gene: TRBV28; D gene: -
CDR3 DNA: TGTGCCAGCAGGGAGACTAGCGGGAGGGAGACCCAGTACTTC; CDR3 protein: CASRETSGRETQYF; CDR3 length: 14; J gene: TRBJ2-5; clone size: -; V gene: TRBV2; D gene: TRBD2
CDR3 DNA: TGTGCCAGCAGCGTACTAGCGGGGGGCTACAATGAGCAGTTCTTC; CDR3 protein: CASSVLAGGYNEQFF; CDR3 length: 15; J gene: TRBJ2-1; clone size: -; V gene: TRBV9; D gene: TRBD2
CDR3 DNA: TGTGCCAGCAGCCTAGGGACAGGGGGAAGAGAGCAGTTCTTC; CDR3 protein: CASSLGTGGREQFF; CDR3 length: 14; J gene: TRBJ2-1; clone size: -; V gene: TRBV7-8; D gene: TRBD1
CDR3 DNA: TGTGCCATCAACCAGGGACAGGGTTACACCTTC; CDR3 protein: CAINQGQGYTF; CDR3 length: 11; J gene: TRBJ1-2; clone size: -; V gene: TRBV7-9; D gene: TRBD1
CDR3 DNA: TGTGCCAGTCACCCTCAGGGGGTGGAAGAGACCCAGTACTTC; CDR3 protein: CASHPQGVEETQYF; CDR3 length: 14; J gene: TRBJ2-5; clone size: -; V gene: TRBV3-1/TRBV3-2; D gene: TRBD1
CDR3 DNA: TGTGCCAGCAGCTTGGTCGGTAGCAATCAGCCCCAGCATTTT; CDR3 protein: CASSLVGSNQPQHF; CDR3 length: 14; J gene: TRBJ1-5; clone size: -; V gene: TRBV5-6; D gene: -
CDR3 DNA: TGTGCCAGCACCAAGGCGGATACCGGGGAGCTGTTTTTT; CDR3 protein: CASTKADTGELFF; CDR3 length: 13; J gene: TRBJ2-2; clone size: -; V gene: TRBV6-6; D gene: -
CDR3 DNA: TGTGCCAGCTCACCATCGAGGGCCAATAATGAAAAACTGTTTTTT; CDR3 protein: CASSPSRANNEKLFF; CDR3 length: 15; J gene: TRBJ1-4; clone size: -; V gene: TRBV18; D gene: -
CDR3 DNA: TGCGCCAGCAGCTTGGCCCAGGGTTCCGAGACCCAGTACTTC; CDR3 protein: CASSLAQGSETQYF; CDR3 length: 14; J gene: TRBJ2-5; clone size: -; V gene: TRBV5-1; D gene: -
CDR3 DNA: TGTGCCAGCAGCTTAGGACTAGCGGGTGGGGATACGCAGTATTTT; CDR3 protein: CASSLGLAGGDTQYF; CDR3 length: 15; J gene: TRBJ2-3; clone size: -; V gene: TRBV11-3; D gene: TRBD2
CDR3 DNA: TGTGCCAGCAGTTTTGTTCCCAGAGAGACCCAGTACTTC; CDR3 protein: CASSFVPRETQYF; CDR3 length: 13; J gene: TRBJ2-5; clone size: -; V gene: TRBV12-3/TRBV12-4; D gene: -
CDR3 DNA: TGTGCCAGCAGCCCAATGGTCGCGGCCAACACCATATATTTT; CDR3 protein: CASSPMVAANTIYF; CDR3 length: 14; J gene: TRBJ1-3; clone size: -; V gene: TRBV7-2; D gene: -
CDR3 DNA: TGTGCCAGCAAAGTGGACACAACCTACGAGCAGTACTTC; CDR3 protein: CASKVDTTYEQYF; CDR3 length: 13; J gene: TRBJ2-7; clone size: -; V gene: TRBV12-3/TRBV12-4; D gene: -